The 14 T cell receptor beta chains below were found in one sample sequenced in a study of T cell repertoires in cytomegalovirus infection. Via MiXCR, TCRdb re-called the reads, giving one row per CDR3 protein. This sample carries roughly 800,000 distinct CDR3 sequences, about 28% of them seen once, and the ten largest clones take approximately 14%. Antigens for these TCRs are unknown. Sample: cultured CD8+ T cells from PBMCs, taken from culture after CMV antigen stimulation. The receptors were gathered from a human donor in good health (CMV status not recorded). Some clones in this sample may be carry-over from other donors' samples.

V gene TRBV7-3 combines with J gene TRBJ2-3; either TRBD1 or TRBD2 may supply D (6 bases each). The V end lost 5 bases, the J end lost 6 bases, and 18 bases lay between the germline ends. CDR1 and CDR2 from the germline V gene are SGHTA and FQGTGA. This CDR3 has 15 amino acids. Here the CDR3 DNA reads TGTGCCAGCAGCCCAGGAGGGGGACAAGGGGATACGCAGTATTTT. This codes for CASSPGGGQGDTQYF.

The sample holds many counts of this clonotype. The chain carries TRBV7-9 and TRBJ1-5; maybe TRBD1 (6 bases). This CDR3 region has 16 residues. V was shortened by 3 bases and J by 3 bases, with 15 bases between the two germline ends. The germline gives CDR1 SEHNR, CDR2 FQNEAQ (reference sequence). CDR3 in amino acids: CASSFTGSLDNQPQHF. In nucleotides, the CDR3 is TGTGCCAGCAGCTTCACAGGGAGCCTTGACAATCAGCCCCAGCATTTT.

This clonotype occurred a few times. This chain uses TRBV27 with TRBJ1-5; 8 bases agree with TRBD1. CDR3 size: 16 residues. CDR1 is MNHEY and CDR2 is SMNVEV in the germline V gene (reference sequence). V was clipped by 5 bases and J by 4 bases; unmatched bases: 10. CDR3 in DNA: TGTGCCAGCAGTCCGACACAGGACAGGGCAAATCAGCCCCAGCATTTT. Translated: CASSPTQDRANQPQHF.

V usage is TRBV2 and J usage is TRBJ1-4; 10 nucleotides align to TRBD1. J gave up 0 bases and V 6 bases, and 13 bases lay outside the gene matches. The CDR3 has 19 amino acids. CDR1 SNHLY and CDR2 FYNNEI come from the germline V gene. Here the CDR3 DNA reads TGTGCCAGCAGGGCCGTACGACAGGGGGCGGTTTCAACTAATGAAAAACTGTTTTTT. This gives the protein CASRAVRQGAVSTNEKLFF.

This clonotype came up a few times. This chain connects TRBV7-9 to TRBJ2-4; tentative D call: TRBD2 (6 bases). Germline-derived CDR1 and CDR2 are SEHNR and FQNEAQ (reference sequence). CDR3 length: 14 amino acids. Trimming pared 4 bases from V and 3 bases from J, leaving 10 bases between. The CDR3 here is CASSSGGVKNIQYF. The CDR3 DNA follows: TGTGCCAGCAGCTCCGGGGGTGTCAAAAACATTCAGTACTTC. The full variable domain, rest sourced from reference TRBV7-9 and TRBJ2-4, is DTGVSQNPRHKITKRGQNVTFRCDPISEHNRLYWYRQTLGQGPEFLTYFQNEAQLEKSRLLSDRFSAERPKGSFSTLEIQRTEQGDSAMYLCASSSGGVKNIQYFGAGTRLSVL.

The chain recombines TRBV6-5 with TRBJ2-2; TRBD1 aligns across 9 bases. This CDR3 region has 16 residues. The germline V gene has CDR1 MNHEY and CDR2 SVGAGI. V shed 8 bases and J 8 bases; nucleotides not matched to a gene: 15. For the CDR3, the DNA is TGTGCCAGCCGGTCTATCCGGACAGGGGATAAGGGGGAGCTGTTTTTT. Amino acids: CASRSIRTGDKGELFF.

The sample holds many counts of this clonotype. The chain has TRBV7-6 and TRBJ2-7; TRBD1 matches 7 bases. The trim removed 4 bases at V and 1 base at J, leaving 7 bases unmatched. The CDR3 totals 15 residues. Germline V lookup: CDR1 SGHVS, CDR2 FNYEAQ. CDR3 sequence (DNA): TGTGCCAGCAGCTCCGTACAGGGGTTATCCTACGAGCAGTACTTC. This encodes CASSSVQGLSYEQYF.

Only a few counts were recorded for this clonotype. The chain carries TRBV27 and TRBJ2-1; 12 nucleotides line up with TRBD2. CDR3 length equals 13 residues. Trimming at V came to 7 bases and at J to 9 bases, leaving 4 bases not matched to a gene. The V gene's germline CDR1 is MNHEY and CDR2 SMNVEV (reference sequence). The CDR3 protein is CASNLAGGLEQFF. The CDR3 DNA sequence: TGTGCCAGCAATCTAGCGGGGGGGCTTGAGCAGTTCTTC.

A few counts support this clonotype. V gene TRBV6-1 combines with J gene TRBJ2-2; 7 bases fit TRBD2. With 10 bases clipped from V and 1 base from J, the junction kept 15 bases outside the gene matches. CDR3 size: 17 residues. CDR1 MNHNS and CDR2 SASEGT come from the germline V gene. The CDR3 DNA sequence: TGTGCCACCGGGAGGATAATTCGGGGTGAGAACACCGGGGAGCTGTTTTTT. It translates to CATGRIIRGENTGELFF.

The chain couples TRBV6-6 to TRBJ1-6; D unclear. Between the trimmed V and J ends, which lost 1 base and 7 bases, there was a span of 17 bases. The CDR3 length is 17 residues. From germline, CDR1 is MNHNY and CDR2 SVGAGI (reference sequence). As DNA, the CDR3 is TGTGCCAGCAGTTACTTAGGTACGGCCGGGAGGAATTCACCCCTCCACTTT. This gives the protein CASSYLGTAGRNSPLHF.

V is TRBV12-3 or TRBV12-4 and J is TRBJ1-1; the D is unclear. The length of the CDR3 is 13 residues. Trimming removed 10 bases at V and 0 bases at J, with 12 bases between. The CDR3 loop is CATVSSMNTEAFF. The CDR3 DNA reads TGTGCCACCGTAAGTTCGATGAACACTGAAGCTTTCTTT.

This clonotype was observed a handful of times. This chain uses TRBV5-3 with TRBJ2-7, with 10 bases aligning to TRBD1. TRBV5-3 is sorted into the ORF group, with uncertain function. The CDR3 runs to 15 residues. The CDR3 is CASSLRTGGFYEQYV. The CDR3 bases are TGTGCCAGCAGCTTGAGGACAGGGGGTTTCTACGAGCAGTACGTC.

This clonotype was recorded a few times. V and J are TRBV4-2 and TRBJ1-1; weak D call: TRBD1 (6 bases). From germline, CDR1 is LGHNA and CDR2 YNFKEQ. This CDR3 has 14 amino acids. V lost 2 bases, J lost 5 bases, and 12 bases lay in between. The CDR3 bases are TGTGCCAGCAGCCAAAAGGGGGGAAGAACTGAAGCTTTCTTT. Its translation is CASSQKGGRTEAFF.

In its sample, this clonotype was seen a few times. The chain links TRBV27 to TRBJ1-6; 8 bases agree with TRBD1. This CDR3 contains 14 residues. V lost 6 bases and J lost 9; bases outside the gene matches: 7. CDR1 is MNHEY and CDR2 is SMNVEV in the germline V gene (reference sequence). CDR3 nucleotide sequence: TGTGCCAGCAGGACAGGGGATCTTAGTTCACCCCTCCACTTT. It is translated as CASRTGDLSSPLHF.